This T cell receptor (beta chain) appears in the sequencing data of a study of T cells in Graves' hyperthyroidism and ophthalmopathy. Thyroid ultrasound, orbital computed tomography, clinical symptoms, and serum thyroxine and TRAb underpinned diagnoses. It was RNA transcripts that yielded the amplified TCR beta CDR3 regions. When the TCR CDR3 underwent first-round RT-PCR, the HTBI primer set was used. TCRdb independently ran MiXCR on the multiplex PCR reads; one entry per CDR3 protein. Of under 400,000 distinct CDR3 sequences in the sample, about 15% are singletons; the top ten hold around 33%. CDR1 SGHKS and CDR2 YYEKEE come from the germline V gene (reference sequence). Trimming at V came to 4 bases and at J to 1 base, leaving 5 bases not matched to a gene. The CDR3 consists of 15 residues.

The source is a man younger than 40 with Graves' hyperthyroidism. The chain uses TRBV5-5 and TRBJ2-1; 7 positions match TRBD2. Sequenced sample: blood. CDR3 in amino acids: CASSRGSGSYNEQFF. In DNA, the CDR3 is TGTGCCAGCAGCCGCGGGAGTGGTTCCTACAATGAGCAGTTCTTC.